Listed below are T cell receptor beta chains from one sample, sequenced in a study of post-analysis software for immune sequencing data. TCRdb itself ran the PCR reads through MiXCR, one entry per CDR3 protein. The table has roughly 800,000 distinct CDR3 sequences, around 45% seen once. Material: blood. The receptors originated from a girl aged 10-17 years with multiple sclerosis. The CDR3 runs from the conserved cysteine through the conserved F or W. A D gene is named only where the DNA matches it firmly. Expanded clones get a size class; other rows say once, few or many, or leave the size out.

J | size | V | D | DNA | CDR3
TRBJ2-5 | many | TRBV7-9 | TRBD2 | TGTGCCAGCAGGGAACGGGAGGAAGGAGAGACCCAGTACTTC | CASREREEGETQYF
TRBJ1-2 | few | TRBV13 | . | TGTGCCAGCAGAAACAGGGCCACCCCGGATGGCTACACCTTC | CASRNRATPDGYTF
TRBJ2-7 | . | TRBV7-8 | . | TGTGCCAGCAGAACCAGAACTAGCGAGCAGTACTTC | CASRTRTSEQYF
TRBJ2-7 | few | TRBV6-2/TRBV6-3 | TRBD1 | TGTGCCAGCAGTTACACCAGAGGACAGGGCCCTTACGAGCAGTACTTC | CASSYTRGQGPYEQYF
TRBJ1-1 | . | TRBV29-1 | TRBD1 | TGCAGCGTTGGACAGGGCCCCGGGGCTGAAGCTTTCTTT | CSVGQGPGAEAFF
TRBJ2-7 | . | TRBV11-1 | . | TGTGCCAGCAGCTTAAATTGGGCTAGCCCAACCTACGAGCAGTACTTC | CASSLNWASPTYEQYF
TRBJ2-7 | few | TRBV10-2 | TRBD2 | TGCGCCAGCCGGCCCCGGGACTACTTTTACGAGCAGTACTTC | CASRPRDYFYEQYF
TRBJ2-3 | . | TRBV5-5 | TRBD2 | TGTGCCAGCAGCTGGGAAGCGGGAGGGCACAAGTATTTT | CASSWEAGGHKYF
TRBJ1-2 | few | TRBV15 | . | TGTGCCACCAAGTCGTTGGTCGGCTACACCTTC | CATKSLVGYTF
TRBJ2-7 | few | TRBV12-3/TRBV12-4 | . | TGTGCCAGCAGCCGCGGTGGGTTATCAGACGAGCAGTACTTC | CASSRGGLSDEQYF
TRBJ2-4 | . | TRBV12-3/TRBV12-4 | TRBD2 | TGTGCCAGCAGTCAATCTAGCGGGAGATACGGGATAGCCAAAAACATTCAGTACTTC | CASSQSSGRYGIAKNIQYF
TRBJ2-3 | . | TRBV20-1 | TRBD2 | TGCAGTGCTAGGGGGACTAGTATACATACGCAGTATTTT | CSARGTSIHTQYF
TRBJ1-2 | . | TRBV12-3/TRBV12-4 | . | TGTGCCAGCAGTTTCGACTCCCATCGGCATGGCTACACCTTC | CASSFDSHRHGYTF
TRBJ2-1 | . | TRBV20-1 | TRBD2 | TGCAGTGCTTCACCGGGACTAGCGGGCCGTGGGGAGCAGTTCTTC | CSASPGLAGRGEQFF
TRBJ2-3 | . | TRBV10-1 | . | TGCGCCAGCAGGGACGCGCGACCGACAGATACGCAGTATTTT | CASRDARPTDTQYF
TRBJ1-2 | many | TRBV7-9 | . | TGTGCCAGCAGCTTAAGTAATTCCTATAACTATGGCTACACCTTC | CASSLSNSYNYGYTF
TRBJ2-3 | few | TRBV9 | . | TGTGCCAGCAGCGCACAGGACACAGATACGCAGTATTTT | CASSAQDTDTQYF
TRBJ2-5 | . | TRBV9 | . | TGTGCCAGCAGCGCCGGGACTCACGACCGGGGAGAGACCCAGTACTTC | CASSAGTHDRGETQYF
TRBJ2-1 | . | TRBV6-6 | TRBD2 | TGTGCCAGCAGTACCTTACTAGCGGGAGGAGGCAATGAGCAGTTCTTC | CASSTLLAGGGNEQFF
TRBJ2-7 | once | TRBV28 | TRBD2 | TGTGCCAGCGAAAGCTTGGGCGGGAGGGGGTCCTACGAGCAGTACTTC | CASESLGGRGSYEQYF
TRBJ2-3 | . | TRBV29-1 | TRBD2 | TGCAGCGTGGGGGGTCTAGCGGGAGGCGGAATCGCAGATACGCAGTATTTT | CSVGGLAGGGIADTQYF
TRBJ2-5 | . | TRBV20-1 | . | TGCAGTGCTAGGTTAGGCAGGGGCTCTGAGACCCAGTACTTC | CSARLGRGSETQYF
TRBJ2-7 | few | TRBV12-3/TRBV12-4 | . | TGTGCCAGCAGTTTAGGGGGGGTGGGGCACGAGCAGTACTTC | CASSLGGVGHEQYF
TRBJ2-2 | . | TRBV24-1 | TRBD2 | TGTGCCACCAGTGATTCGAGTAGCGGGAGAGAAAACACCGGGGAGCTGTTTTTT | CATSDSSSGRENTGELFF
TRBJ1-5 | few | TRBV7-3 | TRBD1 | TGTGCCAGCAGCTTACGAGCGACAGGGCCAAATCAGCCCCAGCATTTT | CASSLRATGPNQPQHF
TRBJ1-1 | . | TRBV9 | . | TGTGCCAGCAGCCGACGTGAGGGTGGGCCTCCTGAAGCTTTCTTT | CASSRREGGPPEAFF
TRBJ2-1 | . | TRBV27 | TRBD2 | TGTGCCAGCAGTTTATCGTACGTCCGGGACTATCTTTACAATGAGCAGTTCTTC | CASSLSYVRDYLYNEQFF
TRBJ2-5 | . | TRBV6-2/TRBV6-3 | . | TGTGCCAGCAGTGGTTGGGAGACCCAGTACTTC | CASSGWETQYF
TRBJ2-5 | . | TRBV15 | . | TGTGCCACCAGCAGAGTGACAGGTTTCCAAGAGGCCCAGTACTTC | CATSRVTGFQEAQYF
TRBJ1-5 | . | TRBV7-2 | TRBD1 | TGTGCCAGCAGCCCAGGGGGCTATCAGCCCCAGCATTTT | CASSPGGYQPQHF